The source of this T cell receptor (beta chain) is a study of blood T cell repertoires in COVID-19. Study context: Samples representing acute and convalescent COVID-19 were sourced from the United States, Italy and Spain. The analysed material was cDNA or gDNA that came from T cells, B-cell-depleted T cells, or PBMCs.

This CDR3 region has 12 residues. Trimming stripped 1 base from V and 2 bases from J, with 3 bases between. The germline gives CDR1 SGHRS, CDR2 YFSETQ. Original processing methods: Amplified reference gene primers provided the basis for estimating nucleated cell counts. Some clones are missing from TCRdb's copy, which holds only in-frame ones; the method was immunoSEQ multiplex PCR. The V and J calls and the clone size are those of that table, but D and trimming were determined from the DNA. The sample holds nearly 350,000 clones, around nine tenths seen once. Seattle cases were enrolled at active infection and followed longitudinally.

The V call is TRBV5-1, the J call TRBJ2-5; D ambiguous. The receptor was isolated from a woman in her seventies with COVID-19, enrolled during active disease. Sample: peripheral blood. The CDR3 DNA reads as TGCGCCAGCAGCTTGCCACAAGAGACCCAGTACTTC. It encodes CASSLPQETQYF.